Described below is a single T cell receptor (beta chain) sequence and its context. This sample was included in a study of cytomegalovirus exposure and HLA in healthy donors. Germline assignment: CDR1 MRHNA and CDR2 SNTAGT. Trimming took 6 bases from V and 1 from J, leaving 11 bases between them. This CDR3 has 14 amino acids. PCR primers comprised 60 Vbeta and 13 Jbeta primers. Assay used: immunoSEQ multiplex PCR; TCRdb lists only in-frame clones, some missing. The sample contains fewer than 100,000 clones, about 74% of which appear only once. This chain joins TRBV6-4 and TRBJ2-3; D is perhaps TRBD1 (6 bases). Specimen: PBMCs. The clonotype was recovered from a man in his 60s in good health and CMV-seropositive. CDR3 nucleotide sequence: TGTGCCAGCAGAGCCAAGGGGGGCACAGATACGCAGTATTTT. Translating gives CASRAKGGTDTQYF.